This T cell receptor beta chain is from a study of regulatory T cells in long-lasting Graves disease. Germline assignment: CDR1 SNHLY and CDR2 FYNNEI. The V end was cut by 7 bases, the J end by 11 bases, with 12 bases between. The CDR3 spans 12 residues. Specified time point: persistent/refractory GD, antithyroid drugs over 5 years with positive TRAb. PBMC-derived RNA was used for the TCR library. Relying on iRepertoire HTBI primers and Arm-PCR of CDR3 regions, the team built TCR beta libraries. Authors' processing steps: Samples jointly harbored 60 or so TRBV and 15 or so TRBJ segments. TCRdb reprocessed the multiplex PCR reads via MiXCR and lists one record per CDR3 protein. The V and J calls, along with clone size, are taken from TCRdb and not from the paper's own processing. The sample has about 470,000 distinct CDR3 sequences, around a fifth seen once. This clonotype has at least ten counts.

The V call is TRBV2, the J call TRBJ1-6; D is unclear. This clonotype was obtained from a female donor with Graves disease. Sequencing was performed on peripheral blood mononuclear cells (PBMCs), taken when the disease was refractory, from a patient treated with antithyroid drugs. The CDR3 region is CASIGGTAPLHF. For the CDR3, the DNA is TGTGCCAGCATAGGTGGAACGGCACCCCTCCACTTT.